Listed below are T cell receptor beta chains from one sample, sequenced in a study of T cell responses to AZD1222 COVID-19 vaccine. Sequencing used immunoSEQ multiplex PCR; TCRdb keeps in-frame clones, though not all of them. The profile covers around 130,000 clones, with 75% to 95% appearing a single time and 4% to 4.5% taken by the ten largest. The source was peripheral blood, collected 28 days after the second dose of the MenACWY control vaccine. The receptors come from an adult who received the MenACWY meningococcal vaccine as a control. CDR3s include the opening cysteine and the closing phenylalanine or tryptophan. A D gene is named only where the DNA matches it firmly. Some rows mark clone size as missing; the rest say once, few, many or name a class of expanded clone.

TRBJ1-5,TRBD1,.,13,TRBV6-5,TGTGCCATCTCCGGGACAGGGAATCAGCCCCAGCATTTT,CAISGTGNQPQHF
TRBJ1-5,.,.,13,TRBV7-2,TGTGCCAGCAGCGTGGGGCCTTCTCAGCCCCAGCATTTT,CASSVGPSQPQHF
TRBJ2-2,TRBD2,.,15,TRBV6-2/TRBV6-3,TGTGCCAGCAGCCACGGGACTAGTAACACCGGGGAGCTGTTTTTT,CASSHGTSNTGELFF
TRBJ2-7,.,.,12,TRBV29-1,TGCAGCGTTGAAGGGGCAGCCTACGAGCAGTACTTC,CSVEGAAYEQYF
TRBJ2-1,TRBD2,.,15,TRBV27,TGTGCCAGCACCATGGGGACTAGCGGGAAATATGAGCAGTTCTTC,CASTMGTSGKYEQFF
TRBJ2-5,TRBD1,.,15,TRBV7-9,TGTGCCAGCAGCCCATTGACAGGGGGCAGGGAGACCCAGTACTTC,CASSPLTGGRETQYF
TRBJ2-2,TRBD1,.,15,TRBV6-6,TGTGCCAGCAGAATTACAGGGGGCGGCACCGGGGAGCTGTTTTTT,CASRITGGGTGELFF
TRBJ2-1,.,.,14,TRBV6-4,TGTGCCAGCAGTGACTCGGATGGGTTCAATGAGCAGTTCTTC,CASSDSDGFNEQFF
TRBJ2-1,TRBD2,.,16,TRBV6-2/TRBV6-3,TGTGCCAGCAGTAAACCGATTAGCGGGGGGGCCGTTGAGCAGTTCTTC,CASSKPISGGAVEQFF
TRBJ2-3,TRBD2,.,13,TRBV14,TGTGCCAGCTCGACTAGCGGGGGCTCCCGCCAGTATTTT,CASSTSGGSRQYF
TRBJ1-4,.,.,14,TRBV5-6,TGTGCCAGCAGCTTGAGGACGTCCATTGAAAAACTGTTTTTT,CASSLRTSIEKLFF
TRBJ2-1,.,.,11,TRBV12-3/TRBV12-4,TGTGCCAGCAGTTTGTGGAATGAGCAGTTCTTC,CASSLWNEQFF
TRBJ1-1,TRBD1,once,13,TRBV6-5,TGTGCCATCCGGGGGACAGAGAACACTGAAGCTTTCTTT,CAIRGTENTEAFF
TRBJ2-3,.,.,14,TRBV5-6,TGTGCCAGCAGCTTGGGACAGATCACAGATACGCAGTATTTT,CASSLGQITDTQYF
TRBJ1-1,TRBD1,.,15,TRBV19,TGTGCCAGTAGCCCTCGACAGGGGGCCGGGACTGAAGCTTTCTTT,CASSPRQGAGTEAFF
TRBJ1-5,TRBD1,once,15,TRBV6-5,TGTGCCAGCTGGAGGGGGACAGAAGGCAATCAGCCCCAGCATTTT,CASWRGTEGNQPQHF
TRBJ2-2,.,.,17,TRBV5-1,TGCGCCAGCAGCATGCTCGGGGGGCCGGCGAACACCGGGGAGCTGTTTTTT,CASSMLGGPANTGELFF
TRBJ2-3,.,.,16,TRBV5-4,TGTGCCAGCAGCTTTCTTGGGGCGACGAGCACAGATACGCAGTATTTT,CASSFLGATSTDTQYF
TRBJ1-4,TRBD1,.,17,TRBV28,TGTGCCAGCAGTCCTCCGGGACAGGGGGCAGGTAATGAAAAACTGTTTTTT,CASSPPGQGAGNEKLFF
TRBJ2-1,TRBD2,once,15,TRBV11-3,TGTGCCAGCAGCTTAGCTGGTAGCGGGAGCGATGAGCAGTTCTTC,CASSLAGSGSDEQFF
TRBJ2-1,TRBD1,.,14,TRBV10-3,TGTGCCATCACGCGGACAGGGGGCTTCAATGAGCAGTTCTTC,CAITRTGGFNEQFF